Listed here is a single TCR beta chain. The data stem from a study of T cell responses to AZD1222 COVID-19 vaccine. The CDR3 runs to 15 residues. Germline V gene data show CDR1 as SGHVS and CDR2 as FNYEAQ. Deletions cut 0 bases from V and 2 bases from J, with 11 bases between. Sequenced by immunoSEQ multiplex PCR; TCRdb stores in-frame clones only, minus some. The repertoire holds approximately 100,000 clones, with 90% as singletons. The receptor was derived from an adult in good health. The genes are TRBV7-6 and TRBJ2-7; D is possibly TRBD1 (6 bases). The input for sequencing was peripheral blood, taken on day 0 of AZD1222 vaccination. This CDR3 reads CASSLAPGHTYEQYF. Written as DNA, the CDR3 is TGTGCCAGCAGCTTAGCCCCGGGACACACCTACGAGCAGTACTTC.